Shown below are 27 T cell receptor beta chains from a single sample sequenced in a study of shared clonotypes between healthy human individuals. TCRdb's table, derived via immunoSEQ multiplex PCR, lists solely in-frame clones and lacks some. The sample consists of under 2.5 million clones, 92% of them appearing once. Specimen: naive CD4+ T cells from PBMCs. Indicated subset: CD45RA+ positively selected. The receptors were sampled from a man aged 18 to 35 in good health. Some clones in this sample may be carry-over from other donors' samples.

The genes are TRBV7-9 and TRBJ1-2; D is uncertain. The V and J ends lost 3 bases and 3 bases respectively, with 8 bases between them. The CDR3 totals 13 residues. Germline V gene lookup returns CDR1 SEHNR and CDR2 FQNEAQ (reference sequence). CDR3: CASSFLGDYGYTF. CDR3 coding DNA: TGTGCCAGCAGCTTTTTGGGAGACTATGGCTACACCTTC.

The chain links TRBV4-3 to TRBJ1-1; D is undetermined. The CDR3 runs to 12 residues. Trimming stripped 0 bases from V and 3 bases from J, with 2 bases between. CDR1 LGHNA and CDR2 YSLEER come from the germline V gene. Here the CDR3 reads CASSQDYTEAFF. For the CDR3, the DNA is TGCGCCAGCAGCCAAGATTACACTGAAGCTTTCTTT.

In the case of this clone: One end of the junction is discordant with germline, which a read error may explain. This rearrangement joins TRBV6-5 to TRBJ1-1, with D perhaps TRBD1 (5 bases). CDR3 length equals 14 residues. Germline-derived CDR1 and CDR2 are MNHEY and SVGAGI. DNA of the CDR3: TGTGCCAGCAGTTTGCAGGGATGGGGCACTGGAGCTTTCTTT. It encodes CASSLQGWGTGAFF.

This clone has only one observation. The chain has TRBV9 and TRBJ2-3; TRBD1 matches at 8 bases. Trimming cost V 8 bases and J 2 bases; bases outside gene matches: 4. Germline V gene data show CDR1 as SGDLS and CDR2 as YYNGEE. This CDR3 has 13 amino acids. CDR3 in amino acids: CASTGGSTDTQYF. The CDR3 DNA sequence: TGTGCCAGTACAGGGGGTTCCACAGATACGCAGTATTTT.

This chain connects TRBV18 to TRBJ1-2; D is uncertain. CDR3 length: 14 residues. Between the trimmed V and J ends, which lost 2 bases and 0 bases, there was a span of 7 bases. Per the germline V gene, CDR1 is KGHSH and CDR2 is LQKENI. CDR3 in amino acids: CASSPADTNYGYTF. Written as DNA, the CDR3 is TGTGCCAGCTCACCAGCAGATACTAACTATGGCTACACCTTC.

The chain employs TRBV6-6 and TRBJ1-2, with D possibly matching TRBD1 (6 bases). CDR1 and CDR2 (germline): MNHNY, SVGAGI (reference sequence). The V end lost 3 bases, the J end lost 10 bases, and 12 bases lay between the germline ends. The CDR3 contains 12 residues. The DNA of the CDR3 is TGTGCCAGCAGTTATGACAGGCTGGTCTACACCTTC. Translated: CASSYDRLVYTF.

V usage is TRBV6-5 and J usage is TRBJ1-2, with D perhaps matching TRBD1 (6 bases). Trimming took off 0 bases at V and 7 bases at J, with 15 bases between the two ends. The CDR3 covers 15 residues. The germline CDR1 and CDR2 sequences are MNHEY and SVGAGI. CDR3 region: CASSYSQGPFGGYTF. CDR3 sequence (DNA): TGTGCCAGCAGTTACTCGCAGGGGCCTTTTGGTGGCTACACCTTC.

The V call is TRBV10-3, the J call TRBJ2-5; TRBD2 is a possible D gene (6 bases). Germline CDR1 and CDR2: ENHRY and SYGVKD. The CDR3 extends over 15 amino acids. Between the trimmed V and J ends, which lost 10 bases and 1 base, there was a span of 19 bases. CDR3 in DNA: TGTGCCACCCACCTAGGCCGAGCGGGCCAAGAGACCCAGTACTTC. It specifies CATHLGRAGQETQYF.

The rearrangement uses TRBV2 and TRBJ1-5, with no clear D. V shed 6 bases and J shed 4 bases, with 10 bases lying between them. The CDR3 covers 13 residues. In germline, CDR1 is SNHLY, CDR2 FYNNEI. The CDR3 region has the DNA TGTGCCAGCAGACCAGAGACTAATCAGCCCCAGCATTTT. Its translation is CASRPETNQPQHF.

V gene TRBV28 combines with J gene TRBJ1-1, with 8 bases matching TRBD1. CDR3 length equals 17 residues. CDR1 is MDHEN, CDR2 SYDVKM, per germline. V lost 6 bases and J lost 6; bases outside the gene matches: 18. CDR3 coding DNA: TGTGCCAGCAGCGTACGACCGGGACAGGCGGCTAGGGCTGAAGCTTTCTTT. It specifies CASSVRPGQAARAEAFF.

The chain employs TRBV10-3 and TRBJ2-7; 10 bases are shared with TRBD2. This CDR3 comprises 15 residues. Trimming took 2 bases from V and 3 from J; bases not matched to a gene: 4. CDR1 is ENHRY and CDR2 is SYGVKD in the germline V gene. The DNA for the CDR3 is TGTGCCATCAGTGAGGTGGCTAGCGGGAGCTACGAGCAGTACTTC. This encodes CAISEVASGSYEQYF.

J is TRBJ1-2 and V is TRBV28; D gene unclear. The V end lost 8 bases, the J end lost 3 bases, and 7 bases lay between the germline ends. This CDR3 contains 11 residues. CDR1 MDHEN and CDR2 SYDVKM come from the germline V gene. The CDR3 here is CASLRDYGYTF. The CDR3, as DNA: TGTGCCAGCCTTCGAGACTATGGCTACACCTTC.

The sample holds one count of this clone. Other DNA variants within this sample encode the same CDR3. The chain combines TRBV5-6 with TRBJ1-1; D is ambiguous. From germline, CDR1 is SGHDT and CDR2 YYEEEE. CDR3 length: 14 amino acids. V lost 0 bases, J lost 0 bases, and 6 bases lay in between. CDR3 sequence: CASSLGPLNTEAFF. CDR3 sequence (DNA): TGTGCCAGCAGCTTGGGACCCCTGAACACTGAAGCTTTCTTT.

The chain has TRBV28 and TRBJ2-3; D unresolved. Per germline, CDR1 MDHEN and CDR2 SYDVKM. V lost 1 base and J 7 bases, leaving 6 bases between the germline ends. This CDR3 spans 12 amino acids. This CDR3 is CASSLFSYTQYF. The CDR3, as DNA: TGTGCCAGCAGTTTATTCAGTTATACGCAGTATTTT. Using reference TRBV28 and TRBJ2-3 for the parts outside the CDR3, the full variable domain is DVKVTQSSRYLVKRTGEKVFLECVQDMDHENMFWYRQDPGLGLRLIYFSYDVKMKEKGDIPEGYSVSREKKERFSLILESASTNQTSMYLCASSLFSYTQYFGPGTRLTVL.

The chain is built from TRBV29-1 and TRBJ2-7; 11 bases are shared with TRBD1. Trimming removed 4 bases from V and 5 bases from J; junction bases left unmatched: 13. Germline lookup yields CDR1 SQVTM and CDR2 ANQGSEA. The CDR3 extends over 16 amino acids. CDR3 sequence: CSVVVQGTGGVHEQYF. The CDR3, as DNA: TGCAGCGTTGTAGTACAGGGGACAGGGGGAGTCCACGAGCAGTACTTC.

V and J are TRBV5-6 and TRBJ2-3, with a tentative D call TRBD1 (6 bases). The CDR3 loop spans 14 amino acids. The V end lost 3 bases, the J end lost 4 bases, and 12 bases lay between the germline ends. The germline V gene encodes CDR1 SGHDT and CDR2 YYEEEE. The CDR3 here is CASSSTQGADTQYF. CDR3 nucleotides: TGTGCCAGCAGCTCAACACAGGGTGCAGATACGCAGTATTTT.

In regard to this clone: This CDR3 is also generated by other DNA sequences in the sample. The chain carries TRBV11-3 and TRBJ1-1, with D unresolved. Germline V gene data show CDR1 as SGHNT and CDR2 as YENEEA. The V and J ends lost 0 bases and 0 bases respectively, with 2 bases between them. The CDR3 covers 13 residues. This CDR3 reads CASSLDLNTEAFF. Written as DNA, the CDR3 is TGTGCCAGCAGCTTAGATCTGAACACTGAAGCTTTCTTT.

J is TRBJ1-3 and V is TRBV28; D might be TRBD1 (5 bases). CDR1 and CDR2 from the germline V gene are MDHEN and SYDVKM. This CDR3 is 20 amino acids long. Trimming took off 6 bases at V and 1 base at J, with 28 bases between the two ends. The CDR3 here is CASSSRLKGRGFDSGNTIYF. CDR3 in DNA: TGTGCCAGCAGCTCGAGACTGAAGGGGAGAGGGTTTGATTCTGGAAACACCATATATTTT.

The rearrangement joins TRBV9 to TRBJ2-5, with 10 bases matching TRBD2. The CDR3 contains 15 residues. Losses at the gene ends were 4 bases for V and 0 bases for J; bases not matched to a gene: 3. Germline V gene data show CDR1 as SGDLS and CDR2 as YYNGEE. The CDR3 coding sequence is TGTGCCAGCAGCCGGACTAGCGGATACCAAGAGACCCAGTACTTC. Protein sequence: CASSRTSGYQETQYF.

The chain uses TRBV5-1 and TRBJ2-7; D remains ambiguous. Germline lookup yields CDR1 SGHRS and CDR2 YFSETQ. V lost 9 bases and J 5 bases, leaving 15 bases between the germline ends. This CDR3 has 12 amino acids. The CDR3 bases are TGCGCCAACAAAAGGTGGGATAACGAGCAGTACTTC. Protein product: CANKRWDNEQYF.

This clone was found once. This chain links TRBV30 with TRBJ1-2; D ambiguous. V lost 0 bases and J lost 8, with 7 bases in between. This CDR3 is built from 11 residues. Germline V gene lookup returns CDR1 GTSNPN and CDR2 SVGIG (reference sequence). The CDR3 reads CAWSVDVGYTF. For the CDR3, the DNA is TGTGCCTGGAGTGTGGATGTCGGCTACACCTTC.

Concerning this clone itself: The sample carries other DNA sequences with the same CDR3. This chain uses TRBV5-1 with TRBJ2-3; D is perhaps TRBD1 (6 bases). Per germline, CDR1 SGHRS and CDR2 YFSETQ. V shed 4 bases and J shed 4 bases, with 10 bases lying between them. The CDR3 sequence is 13 residues long. The DNA of the CDR3 is TGCGCCAGCAGCACACAGGGATCAGATACGCAGTATTTT. This translates into CASSTQGSDTQYF.

The genes are TRBV28 and TRBJ2-5; D not certain. V was shortened by 4 bases and J by 7 bases, with 19 bases between the two germline ends. Germline V gene data show CDR1 as MDHEN and CDR2 as SYDVKM. The CDR3 is 15 residues long. CDR3 region: CASSSPLPDTGTQYF. For the CDR3, the DNA is TGTGCCAGCAGTTCACCCCTACCTGACACCGGGACCCAGTACTTC. The full variable domain, completed using reference TRBV28 and TRBJ2-5, is DVKVTQSSRYLVKRTGEKVFLECVQDMDHENMFWYRQDPGLGLRLIYFSYDVKMKEKGDIPEGYSVSREKKERFSLILESASTNQTSMYLCASSSPLPDTGTQYFGPGTRLLVL.

The chain couples TRBV4-1 to TRBJ2-3; D possibly corresponds to TRBD1 (5 bases). Germline V CDR1 and CDR2: MGHRA, YSYEKL. The V gene lost 4 bases and the J gene lost 9 bases, with 14 bases spanning the gap. The CDR3 has 13 amino acids. The CDR3 DNA is TGCGCCAGCAGCCCCTCAGGGTTGGGGACGCAGTATTTT. Protein sequence: CASSPSGLGTQYF.

V usage is TRBV6-4 and J usage is TRBJ2-7; possibly TRBD1 for D (6 bases). V was pared by 6 bases and J by 0 bases, with 12 bases between. Looked up from germline, CDR1 is MRHNA and CDR2 is SNTAGT. This CDR3 contains 14 residues. CDR3 sequence (DNA): TGTGCCAGCAGACCGACAGGAGCCTCCTACGAGCAGTACTTC. This gives the protein CASRPTGASYEQYF.

The CDR3 nucleotides read TGTGCCAGTAGGGGGATGGGGTACAATGAGCAGTTCTTC. Protein product: CASRGMGYNEQFF. The rearrangement links TRBV19 to TRBJ2-1; no clear D. The V end lost 6 bases, the J end lost 4 bases, and 10 bases lay between the germline ends. CDR1 LNHDA and CDR2 SQIVND come from the germline V gene (reference sequence). The CDR3 totals 13 residues.

The chain employs TRBV2 and TRBJ2-7, with 8 positions matching TRBD1. The CDR3 length is 13 residues. After removal of 6 bases from V and 10 bases from J, the junction contained 11 bases not matched to a gene. Looked up from germline, CDR1 is SNHLY and CDR2 is FYNNEI. This CDR3 is CASSSDRETQQYF. The DNA of the CDR3 is TGTGCCAGCAGCTCGGACAGGGAGACCCAACAGTACTTC.